The entry below describes one T cell receptor (beta chain). Sample treatment: roughly 20 received Ad26.COV2.S at low or high dose, single or two shots; about five received placebo; per-sample allocation not given. Repertoires come from day 63 after the first vaccine or placebo injection. This specimen comes from a study of Ad26.COV2.S vaccination and SARS-CoV-2 variants. Clones were sequenced by immunoSEQ multiplex PCR, and TCRdb holds only the in-frame ones, with some missing. This table has over 400,000 clones, over 80% appearing once. The CDR3 extends over 14 amino acids. Trimming stripped 3 bases from V and 6 bases from J, with 15 bases between. CDR1 and CDR2 from the germline V gene are SGDLS and YYNGEE.

This chain links TRBV9 with TRBJ1-2; the D is unclear. This TCR was recovered from a person between 18 and 60 years old who received the Ad26.COV2.S COVID-19 vaccine or a placebo. The starting material was peripheral blood, obtained in a trial of Ad26.COV2.S vaccine versus placebo. The CDR3, as DNA: TGTGCCAGCAGCGAGCGCCAGCTATCGGATGGCTACACCTTC. It encodes CASSERQLSDGYTF.